The 4 T cell receptor beta chains listed next were all sequenced from one sample in a study of blood T cell repertoires in COVID-19 (dated by TCRdb to 2019 to 2021). Library construction relied on the immunoSEQ multiplex PCR assay. Not all clones reach the TCRdb copy of this immuneACCESS table, which keeps in-frame sequences only. Checked studies attribute under half of the gap to unresolved V genes and leave the rest unexplained. This sample gives roughly 290,000 clones in total; approximately 90% of them show up just once. Of the sample, 6% to 7% falls within the top ten clones. Sequencing input: peripheral blood. These receptors came from a young woman with COVID-19, enrolled during active disease.

V is TRBV19 and J is TRBJ1-2; D gene ambiguous. V was shortened by 10 bases and J by 3 bases, with 12 bases between the two germline ends. CDR1 is LNHDA, CDR2 SQIVND, per germline (reference sequence). The CDR3 is 12 residues long. The CDR3 is CATKGGYYGYTF. CDR3 bases: TGTGCCACCAAAGGCGGCTACTATGGCTACACCTTC.

The V call is TRBV29-1, the J call TRBJ2-3, with TRBD2 matching over 11 bases. The CDR3 totals 12 residues. The germline V gene encodes CDR1 SQVTM and CDR2 ANQGSEA. Here the CDR3 reads CNILAGADTQYF. The CDR3 DNA is TGCAACATACTAGCGGGAGCAGATACGCAGTATTTT.

This chain connects TRBV6-5 to TRBJ1-2, with D possibly matching TRBD1 (6 bases). The length of the CDR3 is 13 residues. Between the trimmed V and J ends, which lost 6 bases and 4 bases, there was a span of 12 bases. CDR1 and CDR2 (germline): MNHEY, SVGAGI. DNA of the CDR3: TGTGCCAGCAGCCTCAGGGGCATCTATGGCTACACCTTC. This gives the protein CASSLRGIYGYTF.

This rearrangement joins TRBV5-1 to TRBJ2-3, with D possibly matching TRBD2 (5 bases). Trimming pared 2 bases from V and 6 bases from J, leaving 13 bases between. The CDR3 has 14 amino acids. The V gene's germline CDR1 is SGHRS and CDR2 YFSETQ. The DNA of the CDR3 is TGCGCCAGCAGCTTTTCGGCAGGCGGGGATACGCAGTATTTT. Its translation: CASSFSAGGDTQYF.